Below, 20 T cell receptor beta chains from the same sample are listed, as sequenced in a study of T cells in Graves' hyperthyroidism and ophthalmopathy. Template material for amplifying TCR beta CDR3 regions consisted of RNA transcripts. The HTBI primer set was used in a first-round RT-PCR of the TCR CDR3. Each CDR3 protein is one row after TCRdb ran MiXCR on the multiplex PCR reads. The sample consists of around 540,000 distinct CDR3 sequences, about 16% of them appearing once. Sequenced input: blood. The receptors derive from a woman in her twenties or thirties with Graves' ophthalmopathy.

In regard to this clonotype: A read error is possible here, since a much larger clone lies one base away. The V call is TRBV20-1, the J call TRBJ2-7; either TRBD1 or TRBD2 may supply D (6 bases each). The germline V gene encodes CDR1 DFQATT and CDR2 SNEGSKA (reference sequence). The CDR3 spans 18 residues. The CDR3 DNA follows: TGCAGTACTAGAGGGGCTCCTGGGAGGAGGGACAACTCCTACGAGCAGTACTTC. Translated: CSTRGAPGRRDNSYEQYF.

In its sample, this clonotype was seen a few times. The J gene is TRBJ1-3, the V gene TRBV6-6; D ambiguous. The ends were cut back, 1 base at V and 4 bases at J, with 8 bases in the middle. The V gene's germline CDR1 is MNHNY and CDR2 SVGAGI (reference sequence). This CDR3 contains 14 residues. CDR3 nucleotide sequence: TGTGCCAGCAGTTACTACAACGAAGGAAACACCATATATTTT. The encoded protein is CASSYYNEGNTIYF.

This clonotype was detected ten times or more. The rearrangement uses TRBV7-2 and TRBJ2-1; 10 bases fit TRBD2. Trimming at V came to 1 base and at J to 7 bases, leaving 13 bases not matched to a gene. This CDR3 contains 18 residues. CDR1 SGHTA and CDR2 FQGNSA come from the germline V gene. CDR3 nucleotide sequence: TGTGCCAGCAGCTTAGGTCAGGGACTAGCGATTAGCTTGAATGAGCAGTTCTTC. Encoded protein: CASSLGQGLAISLNEQFF.

This clonotype has at least ten counts. This chain uses TRBV6-1 with TRBJ2-5; 9 bases line up with TRBD2. The CDR3 loop spans 14 amino acids. The J segment lost 6 bases and the V segment lost 8 bases, leaving 10 bases of the junction unmatched. Germline V lookup: CDR1 MNHNS, CDR2 SASEGT. This chain's CDR3 is CASQGAGGRQTQYF. Here the CDR3 DNA reads TGTGCCAGCCAAGGAGCGGGAGGCAGACAGACCCAGTACTTC.

This clonotype has ten or more counts. The chain is built from TRBV7-2 and TRBJ2-5; D is possibly TRBD2 (6 bases). This CDR3 comprises 15 residues. V was trimmed by 2 bases and J by 5 bases, leaving 15 bases between them. Germline lookup yields CDR1 SGHTA and CDR2 FQGNSA. The CDR3, as DNA: TGTGCCAGCAGCTTATATGGAGGGTCCCAGGAGACCCAGTACTTC. Its protein product is CASSLYGGSQETQYF.

This clonotype was counted a single time. At one boundary the junction diverges from the germline segment, which might be a read error. J is TRBJ1-6 and V is TRBV20-1; D is unclear. The germline gives CDR1 DFQATT, CDR2 SNEGSKA (reference sequence). CDR3 length: 10 residues. CDR3 DNA: TGCAGTGCTAGAGATTTGTCGGCCTACTTT. Its protein is CSARDLSAYF.

This clonotype was seen many times. V gene TRBV7-2 combines with J gene TRBJ2-5; no clear D gene. The V end was cut by 5 bases, the J end by 4 bases, with 14 bases between. The CDR3 contains 14 residues. Germline assignment: CDR1 SGHTA and CDR2 FQGNSA. Written as DNA, the CDR3 is TGTGCCAGCAGCGTCCGTCCCGGACGAGAGACCCAGTACTTC. Translating gives CASSVRPGRETQYF.

In this sample, this clonotype turned up a few times. Its ends do not fully match the called genes, so a read error is possible. The gene calls are TRBV7-9 and TRBJ2-7, with 9 bases that match TRBD2. The V gene's germline CDR1 is SEHNR and CDR2 FQNEAQ (reference sequence). The CDR3 extends over 12 amino acids. The CDR3 region has the DNA TGTGCCAGCAGCCTAGCGGGGACGGAGCAGTACTTC. Translating it yields CASSLAGTEQYF. Using reference TRBV7-9 and TRBJ2-7 for the parts outside the CDR3, the full variable domain is DTGVSQNPRHKITKRGQNVTFRCDPISEHNRLYWYRQTLGQGPEFLTYFQNEAQLEKSRLLSDRFSAERPKGSFSTLEIQRTEQGDSAMYLCASSLAGTEQYFGPGTRLTVT.

This clonotype occurred many times. The chain recombines TRBV7-8 with TRBJ2-7; TRBD2 matches 16 bases. The length of the CDR3 is 18 residues. Germline-derived CDR1 and CDR2 are SGHVS and FQNEAQ. Trimming took 0 bases from V and 6 from J; bases not matched to a gene: 8. The CDR3 protein is CASSLAVGTSGRVGEQYF. In DNA form, the CDR3 reads TGTGCCAGCAGCTTAGCGGTGGGGACTAGCGGGAGGGTTGGCGAGCAGTACTTC.

This clonotype was counted only a few times. This chain joins TRBV5-1 and TRBJ2-7; TRBD2 aligns across 10 bases. Losses at the gene ends were 0 bases for V and 5 bases for J; bases not matched to a gene: 5. Germline V lookup: CDR1 SGHRS, CDR2 YFSETQ. This CDR3 is built from 15 residues. The DNA for the CDR3 is TGCGCCAGCAGCTTGGGTAGCGGGAGGTTTCACGAGCAGTACTTC. It codes for CASSLGSGRFHEQYF.

The CDR3 reads CASSLGVAGELFF. The CDR3 nucleotides are TGTGCCAGCAGCTTGGGAGTAGCCGGGGAGCTGTTTTTT. V usage is TRBV5-4 and J usage is TRBJ2-2; D gene ambiguous. Per germline, CDR1 SGHNT and CDR2 YYREEE (reference sequence). The germline V and J ends were trimmed by 0 bases and 6 bases, with 6 bases remaining between them. The CDR3 extends over 13 amino acids.

This clonotype was detected only a few times. Written as DNA, the CDR3 is TGTGCCAGCAGCCAAGGAAACGAGCAGTACTTC. Residues: CASSQGNEQYF. The chain links TRBV14 to TRBJ2-7; D is ambiguous. Germline CDR1 and CDR2: SGHDN and FVKESK. The CDR3 spans 11 residues. Trimming removed 1 base at V and 5 bases at J, with 3 bases between.

Only a few counts were recorded for this clonotype. The rearrangement uses TRBV7-3 and TRBJ2-3; 9 nucleotides match TRBD2. With 6 bases clipped from V and 4 bases from J, the junction kept 8 bases outside the gene matches. Germline V lookup: CDR1 SGHTA, CDR2 FQGTGA. This CDR3 region has 15 residues. CDR3 in DNA: TGTGCCAGCAGATCAAGCGGGAGGCCCTCAGATACGCAGTATTTT. Its protein is CASRSSGRPSDTQYF. Variable domain in full (rest from reference TRBV7-3 and TRBJ2-3): GAGVSQTPSNKVTEKGKYVELRCDPISGHTALYWYRQSLGQGPEFLIYFQGTGAADDSGLPNDRFFAVRPEGSVSTLKIQRTERGDSAVYLCASRSSGRPSDTQYFGPGTRLTVL.

V gene TRBV19 combines with J gene TRBJ2-1, with TRBD1 matching 7 bases. The CDR3 consists of 13 residues. CDR1 is LNHDA and CDR2 is SQIVND in the germline V gene (reference sequence). The ends lost 5 bases at V and 6 bases at J; junction bases unmatched: 4. CDR3 in DNA: TGTGCCAGTAGTCGAGGGGGCTTCAATGAGCAGTTCTTC. Amino acids: CASSRGGFNEQFF.

The gene calls are TRBV12-3 or TRBV12-4 and TRBJ2-5; 8 bases align to TRBD1. Germline trimming cut 9 bases from V and 4 bases from J; bases unmatched to any gene: 13. The CDR3 totals 15 residues. The DNA of the CDR3 is TGTGCCAGTAGTAGCGAACAGGGGACAGGAGAGACCCAGTACTTC. Translated: CASSSEQGTGETQYF.

This clonotype was counted many times. The chain carries TRBV5-1 and TRBJ2-1, with D unresolved. The V gene lost 2 bases and the J gene lost 1 base, with 10 bases spanning the gap. CDR1 SGHRS and CDR2 YFSETQ come from the germline V gene. This CDR3 contains 15 residues. The DNA for the CDR3 is TGCGCCAGCAGCTTTCATACCGGTTCCTACAATGAGCAGTTCTTC. It yields the protein CASSFHTGSYNEQFF. The whole variable domain, remainder taken from reference TRBV5-1 and TRBJ2-1, is KAGVTQTPRYLIKTRGQQVTLSCSPISGHRSVSWYQQTPGQGLQFLFEYFSETQRNKGNFPGRFSGRQFSNSRSEMNVSTLELGDSALYLCASSFHTGSYNEQFFGPGTRLTVL.

This clonotype was found many times. The J gene is TRBJ2-7, the V gene TRBV2; D assignment may be TRBD1 or TRBD2 (5 bases each). CDR3 length: 14 amino acids. V gave up 8 bases and J gave up 2 bases, with 16 bases separating them. The germline V gene has CDR1 SNHLY and CDR2 FYNNEI. CDR3 coding DNA: TGTGCCAGCGGGGACGTTAGGGGTACCTACGAGCAGTACTTC. Translated: CASGDVRGTYEQYF.

This sequence joins TRBV27 and TRBJ1-4; D possibly corresponds to TRBD1 (5 bases). Trimming removed 5 bases from V and 4 bases from J, with 11 bases in between. The CDR3 covers 14 residues. The germline gives CDR1 MNHEY, CDR2 SMNVEV (reference sequence). CDR3 protein: CASSPFDSNEKLFF. In DNA form, the CDR3 reads TGTGCCAGCAGTCCTTTCGACAGTAATGAAAAACTGTTTTTT. The variable domain in full, completed from reference TRBV27 and TRBJ1-4, reads EAQVTQNPRYLITVTGKKLTVTCSQNMNHEYMSWYRQDPGLGLRQIYYSMNVEVTDKGDVPEGYKVSRKEKRNFPLILESPSPNQTSLYFCASSPFDSNEKLFFGSGTQLSVL.

This chain uses TRBV5-5 with TRBJ2-7, with D possibly TRBD1 on 6 matching bases. The V end was cut by 3 bases, the J end by 2 bases, with 21 bases between. Germline V gene lookup returns CDR1 SGHKS and CDR2 YYEKEE (reference sequence). The CDR3 consists of 17 residues. The DNA of the CDR3 is TGTGCCAGCAGCTCACGACTAACCGGGACAACCGCCTACGAGCAGTACTTC. Translated, it gives CASSSRLTGTTAYEQYF.

This CDR3 reads CSASLPGVSRETQYF. Written as DNA, the CDR3 is TGCAGTGCTAGTTTGCCGGGAGTTAGTAGGGAGACCCAGTACTTC. V is TRBV20-1 and J is TRBJ2-5, with TRBD2 as a possible D gene (6 bases). This CDR3 comprises 15 residues. Germline CDR1 DFQATT, CDR2 SNEGSKA (reference sequence). Trimming removed 3 bases from V and 5 bases from J, with 19 bases in between.